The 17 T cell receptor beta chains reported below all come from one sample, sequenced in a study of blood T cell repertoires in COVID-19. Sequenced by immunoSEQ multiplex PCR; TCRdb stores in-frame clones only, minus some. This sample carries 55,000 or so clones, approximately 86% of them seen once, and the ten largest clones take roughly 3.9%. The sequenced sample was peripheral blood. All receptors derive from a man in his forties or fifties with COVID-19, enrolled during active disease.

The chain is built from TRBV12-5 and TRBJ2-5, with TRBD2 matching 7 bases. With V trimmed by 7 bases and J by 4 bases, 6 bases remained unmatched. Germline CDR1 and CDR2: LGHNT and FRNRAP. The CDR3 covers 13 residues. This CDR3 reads CASARSGVETQYF. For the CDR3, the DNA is TGTGCTAGTGCCCGCAGCGGGGTAGAGACCCAGTACTTC.

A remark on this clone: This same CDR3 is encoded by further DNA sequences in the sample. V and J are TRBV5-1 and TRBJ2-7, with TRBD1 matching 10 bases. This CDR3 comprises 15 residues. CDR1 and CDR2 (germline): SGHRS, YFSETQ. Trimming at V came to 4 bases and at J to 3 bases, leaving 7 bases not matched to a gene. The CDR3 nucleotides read TGCGCCAGCAGCCCTGGGGGGACAGGGGTCTACGAGCAGTACTTC. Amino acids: CASSPGGTGVYEQYF. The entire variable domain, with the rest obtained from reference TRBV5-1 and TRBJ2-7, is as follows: KAGVTQTPRYLIKTRGQQVTLSCSPISGHRSVSWYQQTPGQGLQFLFEYFSETQRNKGNFPGRFSGRQFSNSRSEMNVSTLELGDSALYLCASSPGGTGVYEQYFGPGTRLTVT.

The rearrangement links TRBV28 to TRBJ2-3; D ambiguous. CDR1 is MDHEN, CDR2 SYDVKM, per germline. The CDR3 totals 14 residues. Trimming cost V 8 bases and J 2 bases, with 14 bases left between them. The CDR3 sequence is CASLPLENTDTQYF. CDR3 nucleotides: TGTGCCAGCCTCCCCCTAGAAAACACAGATACGCAGTATTTT. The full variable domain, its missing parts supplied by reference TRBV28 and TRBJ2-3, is DVKVTQSSRYLVKRTGEKVFLECVQDMDHENMFWYRQDPGLGLRLIYFSYDVKMKEKGDIPEGYSVSREKKERFSLILESASTNQTSMYLCASLPLENTDTQYFGPGTRLTVL.

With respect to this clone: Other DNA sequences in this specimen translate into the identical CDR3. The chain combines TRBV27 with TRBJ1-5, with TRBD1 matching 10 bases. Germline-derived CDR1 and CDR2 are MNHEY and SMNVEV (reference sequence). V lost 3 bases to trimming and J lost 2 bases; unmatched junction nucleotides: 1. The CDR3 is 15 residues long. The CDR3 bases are TGTGCCAGCAGTTTGGGGACAGGGGGCAATCAGCCCCAGCATTTT. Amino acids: CASSLGTGGNQPQHF.

The CDR3 here is CASSTIHRLEKLFF. The CDR3 coding sequence is TGTGCCAGCAGCACGATCCACAGGTTGGAAAAACTGTTTTTT. This chain joins TRBV11-2 and TRBJ1-4; possible D gene TRBD1, 5 bases. The CDR3 loop spans 14 amino acids. With 5 bases removed from V and 8 bases from J, the gap between germline ends came to 15 bases. Germline V lookup: CDR1 SGHAT, CDR2 FQNNGV.

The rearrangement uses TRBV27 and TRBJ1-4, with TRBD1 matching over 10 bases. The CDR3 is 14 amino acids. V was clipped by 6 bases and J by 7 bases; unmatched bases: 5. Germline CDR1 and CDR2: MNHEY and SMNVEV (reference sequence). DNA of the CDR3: TGTGCCAGCAGCTCCGGGACAGGGGTTGAAAAACTGTTTTTT. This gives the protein CASSSGTGVEKLFF.

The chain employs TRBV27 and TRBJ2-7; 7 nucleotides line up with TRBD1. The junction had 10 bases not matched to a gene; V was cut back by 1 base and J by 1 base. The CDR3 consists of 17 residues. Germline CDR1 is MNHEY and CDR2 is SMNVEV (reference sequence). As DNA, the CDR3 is TGTGCCAGCAGTTTATTAGGTGTAGGGGGCATATCCTACGAGCAGTACTTC. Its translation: CASSLLGVGGISYEQYF.

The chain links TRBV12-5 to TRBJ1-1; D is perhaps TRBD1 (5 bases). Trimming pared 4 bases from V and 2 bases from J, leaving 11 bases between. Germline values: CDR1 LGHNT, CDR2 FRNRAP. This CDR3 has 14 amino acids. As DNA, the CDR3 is TGTGCTAGTGGTTATGACAGAAGCAACACTGAAGCTTTCTTT. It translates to CASGYDRSNTEAFF.

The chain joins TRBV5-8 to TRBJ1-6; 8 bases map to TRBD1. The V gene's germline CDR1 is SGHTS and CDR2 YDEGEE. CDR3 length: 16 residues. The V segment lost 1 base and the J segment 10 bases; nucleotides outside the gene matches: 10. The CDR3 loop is CASSLFQGARGSPLHF. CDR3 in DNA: TGTGCCAGCAGCTTGTTTCAGGGGGCGCGAGGGTCACCCCTCCACTTT.

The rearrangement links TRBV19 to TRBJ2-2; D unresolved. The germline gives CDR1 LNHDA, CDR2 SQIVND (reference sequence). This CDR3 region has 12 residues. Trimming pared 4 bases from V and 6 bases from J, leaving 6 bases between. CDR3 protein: CASSTFAGELFF. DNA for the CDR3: TGTGCCAGTAGTACGTTTGCCGGGGAGCTGTTTTTT.

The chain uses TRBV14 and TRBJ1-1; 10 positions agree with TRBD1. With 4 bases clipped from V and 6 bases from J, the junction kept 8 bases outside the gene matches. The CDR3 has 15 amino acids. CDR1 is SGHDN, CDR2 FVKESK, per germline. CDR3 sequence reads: CASSRTGGWSPEAFF. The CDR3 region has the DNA TGTGCCAGCAGCCGGACAGGGGGTTGGAGCCCTGAAGCTTTCTTT.

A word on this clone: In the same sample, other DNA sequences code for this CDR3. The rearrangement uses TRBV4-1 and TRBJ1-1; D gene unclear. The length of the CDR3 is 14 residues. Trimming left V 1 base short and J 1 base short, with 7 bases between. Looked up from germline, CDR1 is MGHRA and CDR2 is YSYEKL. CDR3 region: CASSQVSENTEAFF. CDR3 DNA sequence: TGCGCCAGCAGCCAAGTCAGTGAGAACACTGAAGCTTTCTTT.

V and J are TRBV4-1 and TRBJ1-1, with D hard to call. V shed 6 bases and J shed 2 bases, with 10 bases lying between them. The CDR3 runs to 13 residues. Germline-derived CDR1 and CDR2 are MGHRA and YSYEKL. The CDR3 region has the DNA TGCGCCAGCAGGCGGCTAGCAAACACTGAAGCTTTCTTT. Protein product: CASRRLANTEAFF.

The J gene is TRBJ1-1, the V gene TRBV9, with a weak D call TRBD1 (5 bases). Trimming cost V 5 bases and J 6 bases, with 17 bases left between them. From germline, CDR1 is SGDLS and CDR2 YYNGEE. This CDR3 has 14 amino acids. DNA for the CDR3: TGTGCCAGCAGACCATCGGGGGGTATCCCTGAAGCTTTCTTT. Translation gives CASRPSGGIPEAFF.

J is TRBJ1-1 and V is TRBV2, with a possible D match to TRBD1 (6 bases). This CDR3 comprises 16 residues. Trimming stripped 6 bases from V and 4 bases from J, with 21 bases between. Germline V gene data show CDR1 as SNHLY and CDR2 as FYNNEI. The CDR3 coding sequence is TGTGCCAGCAGGGAGGTTCAGGGGCCCCCGAGCACTGAAGCTTTCTTT. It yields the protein CASREVQGPPSTEAFF.

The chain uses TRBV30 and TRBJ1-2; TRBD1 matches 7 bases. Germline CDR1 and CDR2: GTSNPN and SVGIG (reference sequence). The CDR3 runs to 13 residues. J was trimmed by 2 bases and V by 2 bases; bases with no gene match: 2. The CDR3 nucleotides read TGTGCCTGGAGTACAGGGGCAAACTATGGCTACACCTTC. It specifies CAWSTGANYGYTF.

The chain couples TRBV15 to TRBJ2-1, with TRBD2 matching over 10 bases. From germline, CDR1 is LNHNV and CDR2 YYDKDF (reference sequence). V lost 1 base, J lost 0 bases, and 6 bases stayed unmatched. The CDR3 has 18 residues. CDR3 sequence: CATSRVLGLAISYNEQFF. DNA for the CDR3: TGTGCCACCAGCAGAGTCCTGGGACTAGCGATCTCCTACAATGAGCAGTTCTTC.